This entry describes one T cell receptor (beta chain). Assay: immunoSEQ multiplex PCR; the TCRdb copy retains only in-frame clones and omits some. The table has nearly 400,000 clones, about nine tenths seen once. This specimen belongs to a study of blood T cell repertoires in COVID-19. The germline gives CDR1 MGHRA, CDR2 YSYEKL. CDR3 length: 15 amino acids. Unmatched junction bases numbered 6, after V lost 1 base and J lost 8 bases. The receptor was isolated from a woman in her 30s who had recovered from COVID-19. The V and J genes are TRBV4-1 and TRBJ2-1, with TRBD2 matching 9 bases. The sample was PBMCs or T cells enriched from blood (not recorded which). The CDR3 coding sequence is TGCGCCAGCAGCCAAGTTAGCGGGAGTGTGGATGAGCAGTTCTTC. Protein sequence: CASSQVSGSVDEQFF.